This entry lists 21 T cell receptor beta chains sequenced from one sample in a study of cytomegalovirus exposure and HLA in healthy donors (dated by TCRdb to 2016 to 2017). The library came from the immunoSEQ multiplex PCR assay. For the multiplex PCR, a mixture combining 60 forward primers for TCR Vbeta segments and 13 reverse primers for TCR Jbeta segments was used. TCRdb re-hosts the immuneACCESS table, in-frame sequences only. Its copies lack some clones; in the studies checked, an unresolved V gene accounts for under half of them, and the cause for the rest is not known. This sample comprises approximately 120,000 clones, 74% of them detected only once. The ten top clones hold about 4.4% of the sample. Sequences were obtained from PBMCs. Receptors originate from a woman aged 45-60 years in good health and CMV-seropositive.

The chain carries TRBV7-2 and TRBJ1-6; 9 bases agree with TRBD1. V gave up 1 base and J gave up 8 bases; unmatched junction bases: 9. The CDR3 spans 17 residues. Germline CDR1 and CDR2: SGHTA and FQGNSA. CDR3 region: CASSLGVGQGGDSPLHF. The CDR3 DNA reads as TGTGCCAGCAGCTTAGGAGTGGGACAGGGCGGAGATTCACCCCTCCACTTT.

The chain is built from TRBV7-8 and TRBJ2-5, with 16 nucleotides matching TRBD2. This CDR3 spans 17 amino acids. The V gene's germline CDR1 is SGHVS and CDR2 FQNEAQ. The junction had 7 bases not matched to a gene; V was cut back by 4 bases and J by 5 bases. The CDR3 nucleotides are TGTGCCAGCAGCTCGGGGACTAGCGGGGGGGCATATGAGACCCAGTACTTC. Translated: CASSSGTSGGAYETQYF.

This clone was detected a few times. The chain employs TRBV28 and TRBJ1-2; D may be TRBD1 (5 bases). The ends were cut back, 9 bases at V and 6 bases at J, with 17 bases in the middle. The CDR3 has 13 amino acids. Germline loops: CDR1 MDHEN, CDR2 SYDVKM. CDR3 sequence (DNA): TGTGCCAGTACTACGCTGGGGCAAAATGGCTACACCTTC. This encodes CASTTLGQNGYTF.

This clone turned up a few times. The CDR3 loop is CASTGLPNYGYTF. The DNA for the CDR3 is TGTGCCAGCACGGGACTTCCTAACTATGGCTACACCTTC. The V and J genes are TRBV2 and TRBJ1-2; D perhaps matches TRBD1 (5 bases). The CDR3 runs to 13 residues. Germline lookup yields CDR1 SNHLY and CDR2 FYNNEI. Deletions cut 7 bases from V and 0 bases from J, with 9 bases between.

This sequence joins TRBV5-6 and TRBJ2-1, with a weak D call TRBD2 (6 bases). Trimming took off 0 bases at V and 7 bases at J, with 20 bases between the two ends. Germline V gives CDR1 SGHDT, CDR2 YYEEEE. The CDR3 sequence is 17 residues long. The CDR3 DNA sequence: TGTGCCAGCAGCTTGGCGCGTTTCGCGGGGCAATGGAATGAGCAGTTCTTC. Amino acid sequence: CASSLARFAGQWNEQFF.

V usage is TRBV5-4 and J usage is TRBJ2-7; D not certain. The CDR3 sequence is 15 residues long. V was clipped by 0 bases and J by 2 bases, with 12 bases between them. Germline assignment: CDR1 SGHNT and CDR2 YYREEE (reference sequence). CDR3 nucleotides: TGTGCCAGCAGCTTGGATCAACTTACCACCTACGAGCAGTACTTC. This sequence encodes CASSLDQLTTYEQYF.

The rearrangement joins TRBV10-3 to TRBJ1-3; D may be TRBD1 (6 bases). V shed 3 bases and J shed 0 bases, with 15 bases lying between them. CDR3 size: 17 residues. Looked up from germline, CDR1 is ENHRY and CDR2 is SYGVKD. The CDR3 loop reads CAISDFNRAISGNTIYF. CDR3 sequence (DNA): TGTGCCATCAGTGATTTCAACAGGGCCATCTCTGGAAACACCATATATTTT.

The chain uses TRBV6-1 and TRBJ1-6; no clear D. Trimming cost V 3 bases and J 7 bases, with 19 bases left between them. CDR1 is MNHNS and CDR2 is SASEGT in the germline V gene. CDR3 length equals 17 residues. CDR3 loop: CASSDTQRGNLNSPLHF. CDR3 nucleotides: TGTGCCAGCAGTGATACTCAGCGAGGGAACCTCAATTCACCCCTCCACTTT.

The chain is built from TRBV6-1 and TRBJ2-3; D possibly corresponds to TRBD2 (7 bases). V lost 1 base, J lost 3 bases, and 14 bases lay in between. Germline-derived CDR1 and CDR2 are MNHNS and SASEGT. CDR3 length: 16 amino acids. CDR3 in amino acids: CASSEGTGGHTDTQYF. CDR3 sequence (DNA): TGTGCCAGCAGTGAAGGAACGGGGGGCCATACAGATACGCAGTATTTT.

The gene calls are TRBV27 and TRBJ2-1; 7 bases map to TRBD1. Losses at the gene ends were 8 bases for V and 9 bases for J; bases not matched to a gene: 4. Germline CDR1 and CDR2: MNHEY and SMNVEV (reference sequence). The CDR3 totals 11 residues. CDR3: CASASGGEQFF. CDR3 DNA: TGTGCCAGCGCCTCAGGGGGTGAGCAGTTCTTC.

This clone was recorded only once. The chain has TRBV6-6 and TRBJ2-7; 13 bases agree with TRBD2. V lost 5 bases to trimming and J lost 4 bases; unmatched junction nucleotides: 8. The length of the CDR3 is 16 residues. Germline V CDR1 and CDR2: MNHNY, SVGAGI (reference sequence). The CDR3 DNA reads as TGTGCCAGCAGTCCTAGCGGACTAGCGGGGGTGTACGAGCAGTACTTC. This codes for CASSPSGLAGVYEQYF.

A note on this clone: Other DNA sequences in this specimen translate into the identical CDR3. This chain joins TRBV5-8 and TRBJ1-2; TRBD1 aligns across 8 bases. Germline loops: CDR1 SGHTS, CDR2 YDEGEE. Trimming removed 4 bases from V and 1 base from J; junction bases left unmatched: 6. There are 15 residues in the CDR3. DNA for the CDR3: TGTGCCAGCAGCCTAAGGACAGGGCTTAACTATGGCTACACCTTC. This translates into CASSLRTGLNYGYTF.

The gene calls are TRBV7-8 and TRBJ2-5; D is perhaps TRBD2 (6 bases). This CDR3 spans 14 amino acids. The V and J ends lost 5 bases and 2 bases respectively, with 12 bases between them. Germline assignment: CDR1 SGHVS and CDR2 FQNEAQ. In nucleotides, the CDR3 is TGTGCCAGCAGCCCCAGGGACTCTCAAGAGACCCAGTACTTC. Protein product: CASSPRDSQETQYF.

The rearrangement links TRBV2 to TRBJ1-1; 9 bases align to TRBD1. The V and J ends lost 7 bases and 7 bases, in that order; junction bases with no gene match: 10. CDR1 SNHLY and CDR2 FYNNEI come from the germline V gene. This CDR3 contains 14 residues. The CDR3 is CASTSGTGSYEAFF. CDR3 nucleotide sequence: TGTGCCAGCACTTCCGGGACAGGGTCATATGAAGCTTTCTTT.

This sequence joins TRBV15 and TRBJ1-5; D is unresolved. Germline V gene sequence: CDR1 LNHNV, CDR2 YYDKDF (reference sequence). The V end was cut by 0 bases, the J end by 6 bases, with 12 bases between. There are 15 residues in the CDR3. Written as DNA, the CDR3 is TGTGCCACCAGCAGAGATTTCCGGGAGGGTCAGCCCCAGCATTTT. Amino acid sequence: CATSRDFREGQPQHF.

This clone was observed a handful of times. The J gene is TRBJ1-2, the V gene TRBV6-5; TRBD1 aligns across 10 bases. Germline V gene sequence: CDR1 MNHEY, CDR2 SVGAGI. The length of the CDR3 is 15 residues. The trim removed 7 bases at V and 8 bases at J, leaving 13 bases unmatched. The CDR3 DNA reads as TGTGCCAGCAATAAGGGGACAGGGGCGGATCGGGGCTACACCTTC. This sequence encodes CASNKGTGADRGYTF.

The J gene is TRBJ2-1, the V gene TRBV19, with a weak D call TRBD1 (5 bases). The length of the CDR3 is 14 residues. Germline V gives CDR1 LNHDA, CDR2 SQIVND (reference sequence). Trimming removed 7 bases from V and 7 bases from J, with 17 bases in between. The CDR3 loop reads CASTKRETDNEQFF. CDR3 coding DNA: TGTGCCAGTACCAAACGCGAGACAGATAATGAGCAGTTCTTC.

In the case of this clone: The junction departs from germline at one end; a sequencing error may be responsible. CDR3 bases: TGTGCCAGCAGTCGATATCGGGACTCTGGTCCCATCTTC. This translates into CASSRYRDSGPIF. This chain joins TRBV27 and TRBJ2-7, with D tentatively TRBD2 (6 bases). This CDR3 region has 13 residues. Germline CDR1 is MNHEY and CDR2 is SMNVEV (reference sequence).

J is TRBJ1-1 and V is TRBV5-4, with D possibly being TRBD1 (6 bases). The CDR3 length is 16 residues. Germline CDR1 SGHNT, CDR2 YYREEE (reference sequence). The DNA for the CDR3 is TGTGCTACAATGGGGGGGGCTAAGGTAGGGAACACTGAAGCTTTCTTT. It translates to CATMGGAKVGNTEAFF. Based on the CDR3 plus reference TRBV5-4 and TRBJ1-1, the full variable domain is ETGVTQSPTHLIKTRGQQVTLRCSSQSGHNTVSWYQQALGQGPQFIFQYYREEENGRGNFPPRFSGLQFPNYSSELNVNALELDDSALYLCATMGGAKVGNTEAFFGQGTRLTVV.

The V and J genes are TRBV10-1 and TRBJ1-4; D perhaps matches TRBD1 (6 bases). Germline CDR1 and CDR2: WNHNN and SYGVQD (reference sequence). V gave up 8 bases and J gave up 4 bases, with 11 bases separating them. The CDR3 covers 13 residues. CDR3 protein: CASSRGFNEKLFF. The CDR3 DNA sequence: TGCGCCAGCTCGAGGGGGTTTAATGAAAAACTGTTTTTT.

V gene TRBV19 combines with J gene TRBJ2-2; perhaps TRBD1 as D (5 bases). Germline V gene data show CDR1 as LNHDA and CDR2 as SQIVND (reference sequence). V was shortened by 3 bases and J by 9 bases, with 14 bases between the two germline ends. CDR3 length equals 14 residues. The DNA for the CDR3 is TGTGCCAGTAGTATGGTTGGGGCGACCTGGGAGCTGTTTTTT. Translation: CASSMVGATWELFF. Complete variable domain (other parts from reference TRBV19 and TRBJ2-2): DGGITQSPKYLFRKEGQNVTLSCEQNLNHDAMYWYRQDPGQGLRLIYYSQIVNDFQKGDIAEGYSVSREKKESFPLTVTSAQKNPTAFYLCASSMVGATWELFFGEGSRLTVL.